This TCR beta chain was sequenced in a study of monozygotic twins with inflammatory bowel disease. General observations from the study: No repertoire similarity difference was seen between concordant and discordant twins; power was possibly limited.

There were approximately 3,600 ng of total RNA used for each TCR library. TCRalpha and TCRbeta cDNA went through two nested PCRs of approximately 16 and 10 cycles. TCRdb re-called the 5' RACE reads and catalogs CDR3 proteins one per entry, DNA excluded. Its table lists 300,000 to 450,000 distinct CDR3 sequences. Note on this clonotype: Its antigen is not known.

CDR3 length: 14 amino acids. The germline CDR1 and CDR2 sequences are SGHRS and YFSETQ. The TCR comes from a human donor with ulcerative colitis or Crohn's disease, or a healthy co-twin of an affected twin (not recorded which). This rearrangement joins TRBV5-1 to TRBJ2-3; absent DNA, TCRdb's TRBD1 call cannot be checked. The sequenced sample consisted of blood. CDR3 sequence: CASRSLRVTDTQYF.